Below are 28 T cell receptor beta chains sequenced from a single sample in a study of response to subunit inactivated influenza vaccine (dated by TCRdb to between 2018 and 2020). Library construction relied on RT-PCR. Sequencing relied on an Illumina HiSeq 2500. Using fastp trimming at Q25 and MiXCR clonotype assembly, TCRdb reanalyzed the public sequencing data and kept in-frame beta chains. Identical CDR3 proteins give one entry, which carries the most common genes and DNA. In all, the sample holds roughly 500,000 distinct CDR3 sequences, and around 21% of those were seen once. The ten largest clones add up to 2.8% of the sample. The same sample was also studied in work on T cells expressing NK-cell markers. The second study also describes: 5'RACE template switching, by which a universal primer site and unique molecular identifiers were added, was used to make TCR beta cDNA libraries.

Sequencing was performed on CD4+ T cells sorted from PBMCs, taken 11 to 12 days after vaccination. The receptors were gathered from a man aged 45-65 years who received an inactivated influenza vaccine. Donor details come from another sample of the same person, matched by shared clones.

V usage is TRBV7-8 and J usage is TRBJ2-2; D may be TRBD1 (5 bases). The germline CDR1 and CDR2 sequences are SGHVS and FQNEAQ. This CDR3 is built from 15 residues. With 5 bases removed from V and 0 bases from J, the gap between germline ends came to 10 bases. The CDR3 protein is CASSPRTSNTGELFF. Here the CDR3 DNA reads TGTGCCAGCAGCCCCAGGACATCGAACACCGGGGAGCTGTTTTTT.

CDR3 region: CASSQGLYQESPLHF. In DNA, the CDR3 is TGCGCCAGCAGCCAAGGTCTGTACCAGGAATCACCCCTCCACTTT. The chain recombines TRBV4-3 with TRBJ1-6, with D unclear. Germline V CDR1 and CDR2: LGHNA, YSLEER. The CDR3 extends over 15 amino acids. Trimming stripped 1 base from V and 10 bases from J, with 14 bases between.

This clonotype was seen more than once but under ten times. The rearrangement links TRBV29-1 to TRBJ2-3; 9 nucleotides match TRBD2. This CDR3 region has 16 residues. CDR1 and CDR2 from the germline V gene are SQVTM and ANQGSEA. Trimming at V came to 7 bases and at J to 1 base, leaving 12 bases not matched to a gene. DNA for the CDR3: TGCAGCGCTAGGGGACTAGCTGATAAAGGCACAGATACGCAGTATTTT. Translation: CSARGLADKGTDTQYF.

The chain is built from TRBV18 and TRBJ1-1; TRBD1 is a possible D gene (6 bases). The CDR3 consists of 13 residues. CDR1 and CDR2 from the germline V gene are KGHSH and LQKENI. Deletions cut 1 base from V and 11 bases from J, with 14 bases between. Here the CDR3 reads CASSPRDAGDAFF. CDR3 bases: TGTGCCAGCTCACCACGGGATGCAGGGGACGCTTTCTTT.

This clonotype was counted a few times. The chain links TRBV28 to TRBJ2-1; TRBD1 might be the D (6 bases). The CDR3 covers 14 residues. V lost 2 bases, J lost 2 bases, and 7 bases lay in between. Germline CDR1 is MDHEN and CDR2 is SYDVKM. CDR3 DNA sequence: TGTGCCAGCAGTTTACAGGGGACCTACAATGAGCAGTTCTTC. It specifies CASSLQGTYNEQFF.

V gene TRBV2 combines with J gene TRBJ1-2; D is unclear. The CDR3 spans 13 residues. V dropped 4 bases and J dropped 8 bases, with 14 bases sitting between them. CDR1 is SNHLY and CDR2 is FYNNEI in the germline V gene. The CDR3 DNA reads as TGTGCCAGCAGTGTGACCCGGGAAGGCGGCTACACCTTC. This translates into CASSVTREGGYTF. The variable domain in full, with the rest retrieved from reference TRBV2 and TRBJ1-2, is EPEVTQTPSHQVTQMGQEVILRCVPISNHLYFYWYRQILGQKVEFLVSFYNNEISEKSEIFDDQFSVERPDGSNFTLKIRSTKLEDSAMYFCASSVTREGGYTFGSGTRLTVV.

This clonotype was detected only a few times. The rearrangement uses TRBV24-1 and TRBJ2-5; D perhaps matches TRBD1 (5 bases). This CDR3 comprises 16 residues. CDR1 KGHDR and CDR2 SFDVKD come from the germline V gene. The ends were cut back, 0 bases at V and 5 bases at J, with 15 bases in the middle. Here the CDR3 reads CATSDLSQGHGETQYF. Here the CDR3 DNA reads TGTGCCACCAGTGATTTGAGCCAGGGCCACGGGGAGACCCAGTACTTC.

This clonotype was seen ten or more times. The V gene is TRBV7-8, the J gene TRBJ2-1; a possible D gene is TRBD2 (6 bases). The CDR3 spans 15 residues. Germline CDR1 reads SGHVS; CDR2 reads FQNEAQ. Trimming cost V 3 bases and J 10 bases, with 19 bases left between them. CDR3 coding DNA: TGTGCCAGCAGCTTCGTGGGGACTGCTGGCTTGGAGCAGTTCTTC. Encoded protein: CASSFVGTAGLEQFF. The full variable domain, in which reference TRBV7-8 and TRBJ2-1 provide the parts outside the CDR3, is GAGVSQSPRYKVAKRGQDVALRCDPISGHVSLFWYQQALGQGPEFLTYFQNEAQLDKSGLPSDRFFAERPEGSVSTLKIQRTQQEDSAVYLCASSFVGTAGLEQFFGPGTRLTVL.

Points on this clonotype: This could be a read error, since a much larger clone is one nucleotide away. The rearrangement joins TRBV12-3 or TRBV12-4 to TRBJ2-7; 8 bases line up with TRBD2. This CDR3 has 12 amino acids. CDR3 amino acids: CASSGLAAEQHF. Here the CDR3 DNA reads TGTGCCAGCAGTGGACTAGCTGCCGAGCAGCACTTC.

In DNA form, the CDR3 reads TGTGCCAGCGCGTCAGGGAGACCCTACGAGCAGTACTTC. The encoded protein is CASASGRPYEQYF. V is TRBV12-3 or TRBV12-4 and J is TRBJ2-7; D possibly matches TRBD1 or TRBD2 (5 bases each). Trimming left V 8 bases short and J 2 bases short, with 13 bases between. CDR3 length: 13 residues.

The rearrangement joins TRBV29-1 to TRBJ1-2; D not certain. In germline, CDR1 is SQVTM, CDR2 ANQGSEA. The CDR3 is 12 residues long. V lost 4 bases and J 8 bases, leaving 14 bases between the germline ends. The CDR3 protein is CSVVEVPEGYTF. The CDR3, as DNA: TGCAGCGTTGTCGAGGTGCCAGAGGGCTACACCTTC. The entire variable domain, with the rest obtained from reference TRBV29-1 and TRBJ1-2, is as follows: SAVISQKPSRDICQRGTSLTIQCQVDSQVTMMFWYRQQPGQSLTLIATANQGSEATYESGFVIDKFPISRPNLTFSTLTVSNMSPEDSSIYLCSVVEVPEGYTFGSGTRLTVV.

This clonotype was detected ten times or more. The chain combines TRBV7-8 with TRBJ2-1; 10 bases are shared with TRBD2. CDR3 length: 15 residues. With V trimmed by 1 base and J by 8 bases, 5 bases remained unmatched. Germline CDR1 SGHVS, CDR2 FQNEAQ. The DNA for the CDR3 is TGTGCCAGCAGCTTAGGTAGCGGGAGGTCCCATGAGCAGTTCTTC. Translating gives CASSLGSGRSHEQFF.

This clonotype occurred a few times. CDR3 residues: CASSQEGGNTQYF. The CDR3 DNA follows: TGCGCCAGCAGCCAAGAGGGGGGGAATACGCAGTATTTT. The rearrangement links TRBV4-1 to TRBJ2-3; 7 bases line up with TRBD2. Germline V gene data show CDR1 as MGHRA and CDR2 as YSYEKL. This CDR3 region has 13 residues. V was clipped by 0 bases and J by 7 bases; unmatched bases: 1.

The chain links TRBV6-1 to TRBJ2-3; D gene unclear. Trimming pared 6 bases from V and 5 bases from J, leaving 15 bases between. This CDR3 has 14 amino acids. Germline CDR1 and CDR2: MNHNS and SASEGT. CDR3 nucleotide sequence: TGTGCCAGCAGCGTAAGGGATATCCAAGATACGCAGTATTTT. Translating it yields CASSVRDIQDTQYF.

This rearrangement joins TRBV5-1 to TRBJ2-5, with D hard to call. Deletions cut 0 bases from V and 4 bases from J, with 13 bases between. This CDR3 is built from 15 residues. Germline CDR1 and CDR2: SGHRS and YFSETQ. The CDR3, as DNA: TGCGCCAGCAGCTTGGAGAACGGAAGTCGAGAGACCCAGTACTTC. Amino acids: CASSLENGSRETQYF.

The rearrangement links TRBV10-3 to TRBJ1-6; maybe TRBD1 (5 bases). This CDR3 region has 13 residues. Looked up from germline, CDR1 is ENHRY and CDR2 is SYGVKD. V shed 10 bases and J shed 4 bases, with 11 bases lying between them. CDR3 amino acids: CATTGTYNSPLHF. The DNA for the CDR3 is TGTGCCACAACCGGGACGTATAATTCACCCCTCCACTTT.

This clonotype was detected only a few times. V usage is TRBV2 and J usage is TRBJ1-4; D is unclear. V was trimmed by 4 bases and J by 5 bases, leaving 11 bases between them. There are 14 residues in the CDR3. The germline V gene has CDR1 SNHLY and CDR2 FYNNEI. CDR3 DNA sequence: TGTGCCAGCAGTGCCGGACGCGCGAATGAAAAACTGTTTTTT. Translated, it gives CASSAGRANEKLFF.

The chain recombines TRBV10-3 with TRBJ2-1; 8 nucleotides agree with TRBD2. This CDR3 contains 18 residues. Per the germline V gene, CDR1 is ENHRY and CDR2 is SYGVKD. V shed 6 bases and J 0 bases; nucleotides not matched to a gene: 13. The CDR3 DNA sequence: TGTGCCATCAGCCCCGGGGCGGGAGGAAAGAGCTCCTACAATGAGCAGTTCTTC. This gives the protein CAISPGAGGKSSYNEQFF.

The chain has TRBV27 and TRBJ1-5, with 8 bases fitting TRBD1. The CDR3 loop spans 14 amino acids. Germline V lookup: CDR1 MNHEY, CDR2 SMNVEV (reference sequence). V dropped 4 bases and J dropped 6; count of bases not matched to a gene: 5. CDR3 protein: CASSSYRGGQPQHF. The CDR3 DNA sequence: TGTGCCAGCAGTTCGTACAGGGGGGGTCAGCCCCAGCATTTT.

This chain links TRBV11-2 with TRBJ1-3, with TRBD1 as a possible D gene (5 bases). From germline, CDR1 is SGHAT and CDR2 FQNNGV. The CDR3 is 16 residues long. Trimming removed 0 bases from V and 0 bases from J, with 9 bases in between. CDR3 nucleotide sequence: TGTGCCAGCAGCTTAGAAGGGGCCGGCTCTGGAAACACCATATATTTT. This translates into CASSLEGAGSGNTIYF.

The chain combines TRBV7-8 with TRBJ2-3; 12 bases line up with TRBD2. The CDR3 covers 15 residues. Germline V CDR1 and CDR2: SGHVS, FQNEAQ. The V and J ends lost 3 bases and 7 bases, in that order; junction bases with no gene match: 5. CDR3 amino acids: CASSFGLAGRYTQYF. CDR3 nucleotides: TGTGCCAGCAGCTTCGGACTAGCGGGAAGGTATACGCAGTATTTT.

This clonotype was detected ten times or more. This chain connects TRBV20-1 to TRBJ2-7; 11 bases match TRBD2. V shed 6 bases and J 1 base; nucleotides not matched to a gene: 8. The CDR3 sequence is 15 residues long. Germline lookup yields CDR1 DFQATT and CDR2 SNEGSKA (reference sequence). This CDR3 reads CSASPSGGSSYEQYF. The CDR3 nucleotides are TGCAGTGCGAGCCCTAGCGGGGGGTCGTCCTACGAGCAGTACTTC.

The J gene is TRBJ2-1, the V gene TRBV10-3; TRBD2 aligns across 10 bases. CDR3 length: 16 residues. CDR1 ENHRY and CDR2 SYGVKD come from the germline V gene. The trim removed 3 bases at V and 1 base at J, leaving 3 bases unmatched. CDR3 coding DNA: TGTGCCATCAGTGATCCTAGCGGGGGTTCCTACAATGAGCAGTTCTTC. This sequence encodes CAISDPSGGSYNEQFF.

This clonotype was detected a few times. This chain connects TRBV29-1 to TRBJ2-1; 15 positions agree with TRBD2. The junction had 6 bases not matched to a gene; V was cut back by 3 bases and J by 15 bases. This CDR3 spans 13 amino acids. Germline lookup yields CDR1 SQVTM and CDR2 ANQGSEA. CDR3 bases: TGCAGCGTTGATGGGACTAGCGGGGGGTCGGGGTTCTTC. It specifies CSVDGTSGGSGFF.

V and J are TRBV28 and TRBJ2-7; 7 bases match TRBD1. V shed 7 bases, J shed 3 bases, and the junction held 6 bases outside the gene matches. The V gene's germline CDR1 is MDHEN and CDR2 SYDVKM. This CDR3 comprises 13 residues. The CDR3 reads CASTEGQIYEQYF. The CDR3 nucleotides read TGTGCCAGCACCGAGGGACAGATCTACGAGCAGTACTTC.

CDR3 nucleotide sequence: TGTGCCAGCAGTTTCTCCAGCTATGGCTACACCTTC. Protein: CASSFSSYGYTF. V and J are TRBV12-3 or TRBV12-4 and TRBJ1-2, with D unclear. V lost 3 bases and J lost 4, with 6 bases in between. The length of the CDR3 is 12 residues.

This sequence joins TRBV12-3 or TRBV12-4 and TRBJ2-7, with 10 bases aligning to TRBD2. V trimming: 6 bases; J trimming: 3 bases; junction bases outside the gene matches: 8. The CDR3 is made up of 15 amino acids. DNA of the CDR3: TGTGCCAGCAGCCGAGCACTAGCGGGACTCTACGAGCAGTACTTC. Translated, it gives CASSRALAGLYEQYF.

A few counts support this clonotype. The CDR3 reads CASSQARLADTGELFF. For the CDR3, the DNA is TGTGCCAGCAGCCAAGCTCGGCTAGCGGACACCGGGGAGCTGTTTTTT. The chain carries TRBV4-2 and TRBJ2-2; 7 bases map to TRBD2. CDR3 length: 16 amino acids. Germline V gene sequence: CDR1 LGHNA, CDR2 YNFKEQ. The ends lost 1 base at V and 3 bases at J; junction bases unmatched: 5.